The sequence of this T cell receptor beta chain was determined in a study of CD8 T cells in Susac syndrome. The germline V gene encodes CDR1 MGHRA and CDR2 YSYEKL. The CDR3 has 14 residues. Trimming cost V 4 bases and J 6 bases, with 15 bases left between them. Controls comprised healthy donors matched for age and sex. Bulk CD8+ and CD4+ cells came from magnetic negative isolation; CD8+ TEMRA by FACS. An amount of RNA that ranged from roughly 0.45 to 1 ug was reverse transcribed with random hexamers. Coverage of TCR beta CDR3 amplification by immunoSEQ multiplex PCR extended to 54 Vbeta and 13 Jbeta. TCRdb reanalysed the immunoSEQ multiplex PCR reads using MiXCR and keeps one entry per CDR3 protein. The table lists some 160,000 distinct CDR3 sequences, roughly 94% of them singletons.

Specimen: CD4+ T cells from PBMCs. The origin of this receptor is a human donor in good health. The chain has TRBV4-1 and TRBJ1-2; perhaps TRBD1 as D (5 bases). The CDR3 loop reads CASSPPRGADGYTF. CDR3 DNA: TGCGCCAGCAGCCCCCCACGAGGGGCGGATGGCTACACCTTC.